The 16 T cell receptor beta chains presented below share a single source sample, sequenced in a study of control samples from healthy donors and cancer patients. The assay was immunoSEQ multiplex PCR, and TCRdb's table has in-frame clones only and misses some. The sample gives around 140,000 clones, 80% to 95% of which show up once; 5.5% is in the top ten. Sequences were obtained from blood. The origin of the receptors is a young man in good health.

In regard to this clone: Mismatch with germline at one junction end may stem from a read error. The chain joins TRBV24-1 to TRBJ1-1; 7 bases fit TRBD1. The CDR3 covers 18 residues. Germline V gene data show CDR1 as KGHDR and CDR2 as SFDVKD. The CDR3 sequence is CATSDHVWTGRDRSDAFF. The CDR3, as DNA: TGTGCCACCAGTGACCACGTATGGACAGGACGTGATCGCTCTGACGCTTTCTTT.

The chain couples TRBV28 to TRBJ1-2; a possible D gene is TRBD1 (6 bases). Germline V CDR1 and CDR2: MDHEN, SYDVKM. Trimming removed 7 bases from V and 1 base from J, with 13 bases in between. The CDR3 length is 14 residues. The CDR3 DNA is TGTGCCAGCAAGGAACAGGGCAATAACTATGGCTACACCTTC. It encodes CASKEQGNNYGYTF.

About this clone itself: Other DNA sequences in this sample translate to the same CDR3. The chain has TRBV9 and TRBJ1-5; D perhaps matches TRBD1 (6 bases). Trimming removed 2 bases at V and 7 bases at J, with 16 bases between. This CDR3 has 15 amino acids. From germline, CDR1 is SGDLS and CDR2 YYNGEE. The CDR3 sequence is CASSVGSGASQPQHF. CDR3 sequence (DNA): TGTGCCAGCAGCGTGGGGTCAGGGGCTAGCCAGCCCCAGCATTTT.

The rearrangement uses TRBV5-1 and TRBJ2-7, with D maybe TRBD1 (6 bases). Per the germline V gene, CDR1 is SGHRS and CDR2 is YFSETQ. This CDR3 comprises 13 residues. Trimming stripped 1 base from V and 6 bases from J, with 11 bases between. CDR3 nucleotides: TGCGCCAGCAGCTTGTACAGGGAAGGCGAGCAGTACTTC. The encoded protein is CASSLYREGEQYF. Based on the CDR3 plus reference TRBV5-1 and TRBJ2-7, the full variable domain is KAGVTQTPRYLIKTRGQQVTLSCSPISGHRSVSWYQQTPGQGLQFLFEYFSETQRNKGNFPGRFSGRQFSNSRSEMNVSTLELGDSALYLCASSLYREGEQYFGPGTRLTVT.

V gene TRBV7-9 combines with J gene TRBJ2-7, with D perhaps TRBD2 (6 bases). This CDR3 is built from 16 residues. CDR1 and CDR2 (germline): SEHNR, FQNEAQ (reference sequence). The V gene lost 2 bases and the J gene lost 5 bases, with 19 bases spanning the gap. This CDR3 is CASSLSVGGFIHEQYF. CDR3 in DNA: TGTGCCAGCAGCTTATCGGTCGGGGGTTTCATCCACGAGCAGTACTTC.

This clone occurred once. As DNA, the CDR3 is TGTGCCAGCAGCGTAGGAGTGGGGGGGCCTTACGAGACCCAGTACTTC. This encodes CASSVGVGGPYETQYF. The chain has TRBV9 and TRBJ2-5, with D maybe TRBD2 (7 bases). CDR1 is SGDLS and CDR2 is YYNGEE in the germline V gene. The CDR3 is 16 residues long. Trimming pared 0 bases from V and 5 bases from J, leaving 17 bases between.

The chain employs TRBV12-3 or TRBV12-4 and TRBJ1-3, with a tentative D call TRBD1 (5 bases). V shed 2 bases and J shed 8 bases, with 10 bases lying between them. CDR3 length: 13 amino acids. CDR3 loop: CASSLRGRDTIYF. As DNA, the CDR3 is TGTGCCAGCAGTTTAAGGGGTAGGGACACCATATATTTT.

The chain has TRBV6-5 and TRBJ1-2, with D possibly being TRBD1 (5 bases). Trimming shortened V by 6 bases and J by 8 bases, and 16 bases separated the two germline ends. Per germline, CDR1 MNHEY and CDR2 SVGAGI. The CDR3 is made up of 13 amino acids. The CDR3 reads CASSKSWDGGYTF. The CDR3 nucleotides read TGTGCCAGCAGCAAAAGCTGGGACGGCGGCTACACCTTC.

The CDR3 region is CASSSGTVSTDTQYF. The DNA of the CDR3 is TGTGCCAGCAGCTCCGGGACGGTGAGCACAGATACGCAGTATTTT. V and J are TRBV9 and TRBJ2-3; TRBD1 or TRBD2 may be the D gene (5 bases each). Trimming cost V 4 bases and J 0 bases, with 12 bases left between them. The germline V gene encodes CDR1 SGDLS and CDR2 YYNGEE. The CDR3 runs to 15 residues.

V is TRBV29-1 and J is TRBJ2-5; 9 bases are a match to TRBD2. The trim removed 4 bases at V and 4 bases at J, leaving 13 bases unmatched. CDR3 length: 16 residues. CDR1 SQVTM and CDR2 ANQGSEA come from the germline V gene. CDR3 in DNA: TGCAGCGTTGGGATTCGGGGCGGGGGGGCCCCAGAGACCCAGTACTTC. Protein: CSVGIRGGGAPETQYF.

The rearrangement uses TRBV5-1 and TRBJ2-7; 7 bases line up with TRBD1. This CDR3 has 15 residues. The trim removed 4 bases at V and 3 bases at J, leaving 10 bases unmatched. Germline CDR1 reads SGHRS; CDR2 reads YFSETQ. CDR3 protein: CASSPSWDSVYEQYF. As DNA, the CDR3 is TGCGCCAGCAGCCCCTCCTGGGACAGCGTCTACGAGCAGTACTTC.

Points on this clone: The sample has other DNA sequences that encode this CDR3 too. The chain recombines TRBV5-1 with TRBJ1-1; 7 nucleotides align to TRBD1. Germline CDR1 reads SGHRS; CDR2 reads YFSETQ. Germline trimming cut 2 bases from V and 2 bases from J; bases unmatched to any gene: 3. The CDR3 runs 14 residues. As DNA, the CDR3 is TGCGCCAGCAGCTTAACAGGGGTAAACACTGAAGCTTTCTTT. Protein product: CASSLTGVNTEAFF.

With respect to this clone: One end of the junction does not line up with germline, which may come from a read error. Other DNA sequences in this specimen translate into the identical CDR3. The genes are TRBV7-6 and TRBJ2-1, with unresolved D. Germline V gives CDR1 SGHVS, CDR2 FNYEAQ. The CDR3 spans 14 residues. CDR3 amino acids: CASSLGNSNNEQFF. CDR3 nucleotide sequence: TGCGCCAGCAGCTTAGGAAACAGTAACAATGAGCAGTTCTTC.

There are a few counts of this clone. The rearrangement uses TRBV5-1 and TRBJ2-3; tentative D call: TRBD2 (5 bases). The CDR3 loop spans 15 amino acids. The V gene's germline CDR1 is SGHRS and CDR2 YFSETQ. Trimming left V 4 bases short and J 4 bases short, with 16 bases between. CDR3: CASSPGSVGADTQYF. As DNA, the CDR3 is TGCGCCAGCAGCCCTGGGAGTGTCGGGGCAGATACGCAGTATTTT. Based on the CDR3 plus reference TRBV5-1 and TRBJ2-3, the full variable domain is KAGVTQTPRYLIKTRGQQVTLSCSPISGHRSVSWYQQTPGQGLQFLFEYFSETQRNKGNFPGRFSGRQFSNSRSEMNVSTLELGDSALYLCASSPGSVGADTQYFGPGTRLTVL.

In DNA form, the CDR3 reads TGTGCCAGTAGGAAGGTCGGGGTGAGTGAGCAGTACTTC. Translating gives CASRKVGVSEQYF. V gene TRBV19 combines with J gene TRBJ2-7, with D perhaps matching TRBD2 (5 bases). The germline CDR1 and CDR2 sequences are LNHDA and SQIVND (reference sequence). Deletions cut 6 bases from V and 7 bases from J, with 16 bases between. The CDR3 consists of 13 residues. Combining the CDR3 with reference TRBV19 and TRBJ2-7 gives the whole variable domain DGGITQSPKYLFRKEGQNVTLSCEQNLNHDAMYWYRQDPGQGLRLIYYSQIVNDFQKGDIAEGYSVSREKKESFPLTVTSAQKNPTAFYLCASRKVGVSEQYFGPGTRLTVT.

The V and J genes are TRBV5-6 and TRBJ2-3; D gene uncertain. Per germline, CDR1 SGHDT and CDR2 YYEEEE. The CDR3 is 14 amino acids. V was shortened by 4 bases and J by 4 bases, with 13 bases between the two germline ends. The CDR3 nucleotides read TGTGCCAGCAGCGAGCCCCTAGTTCCAGATACGCAGTATTTT. This gives the protein CASSEPLVPDTQYF. Full variable domain (outside the CDR3, taken from reference TRBV5-6 and TRBJ2-3): DAGVTQSPTHLIKTRGQQVTLRCSPKSGHDTVSWYQQALGQGPQFIFQYYEEEERQRGNFPDRFSGHQFPNYSSELNVNALLLGDSALYLCASSEPLVPDTQYFGPGTRLTVL.